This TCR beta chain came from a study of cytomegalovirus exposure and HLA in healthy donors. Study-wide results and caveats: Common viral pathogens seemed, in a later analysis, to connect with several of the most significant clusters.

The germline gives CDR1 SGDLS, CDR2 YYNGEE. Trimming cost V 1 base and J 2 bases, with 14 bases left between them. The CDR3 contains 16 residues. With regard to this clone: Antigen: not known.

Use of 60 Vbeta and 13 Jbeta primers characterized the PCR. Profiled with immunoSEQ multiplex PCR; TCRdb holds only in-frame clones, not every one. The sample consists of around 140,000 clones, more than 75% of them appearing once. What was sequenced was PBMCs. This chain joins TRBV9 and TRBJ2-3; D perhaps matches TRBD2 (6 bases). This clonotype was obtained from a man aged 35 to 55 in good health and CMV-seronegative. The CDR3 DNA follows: TGTGCCAGCAGCGTACGGAGGGGTGAGGACACAGATACGCAGTATTTT. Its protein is CASSVRRGEDTDTQYF.